A single sample is the source of the 9 T cell receptor beta chains below, sequenced in a study of siplizumab effects on memory and regulatory T cells. The method was immunoSEQ multiplex PCR; TCRdb's version includes in-frame clones alone and lacks a portion of them. This table has tens of thousands of clones, over 90% appearing once. Sequenced sample: CD8+ T cells sorted from blood. The source is a human donor in good health.

The chain is built from TRBV7-7 and TRBJ1-1; D is possibly TRBD1 (5 bases). Germline V gene sequence: CDR1 SSHAT, CDR2 FNYEAQ (reference sequence). The CDR3 consists of 15 residues. The CDR3 region has the DNA TGTCGGTTGAGCTTCGGGCACAGGCGAAACACTGAAGCTTTCTTT. This encodes CRLSFGHRRNTEAFF.

As DNA, the CDR3 is TGCGCCAGCAGCCAAGCGCTGGGATCAATGAATGAAAAACTGTTTTTT. As protein: CASSQALGSMNEKLFF. The chain couples TRBV4-3 to TRBJ1-4; D gene uncertain. Trimming took off 1 base at V and 5 bases at J, with 14 bases between the two ends. From germline, CDR1 is LGHNA and CDR2 YSLEER. The CDR3 runs 16 residues.

This clone was seen a handful of times. The V gene is TRBV2, the J gene TRBJ2-7; D is possibly TRBD1 (5 bases). The germline V and J ends were trimmed by 5 bases and 3 bases, with 5 bases remaining between them. Germline-derived CDR1 and CDR2 are SNHLY and FYNNEI. The length of the CDR3 is 11 residues. The CDR3 loop is CASSQGYEQYF. The CDR3 DNA follows: TGTGCCAGCAGTCAGGGCTACGAGCAGTACTTC.

This chain joins TRBV19 and TRBJ2-7; TRBD1 aligns across 7 bases. Trimming at V came to 4 bases and at J to 1 base, leaving 7 bases not matched to a gene. CDR3 length equals 15 residues. CDR1 and CDR2 from the germline V gene are LNHDA and SQIVND (reference sequence). The CDR3 here is CASSTGDSRSYEQYF. As DNA, the CDR3 is TGTGCCAGTAGTACCGGGGACAGTAGGTCCTACGAGCAGTACTTC.

The rearrangement joins TRBV6-1 to TRBJ1-1, with D unresolved. This CDR3 is built from 12 residues. With 2 bases removed from V and 5 bases from J, the gap between germline ends came to 6 bases. Germline CDR1 is MNHNS and CDR2 is SASEGT. This CDR3 reads CASSEMTTEAFF. CDR3 DNA: TGTGCCAGCAGTGAAATGACAACTGAAGCTTTCTTT.

The chain joins TRBV7-2 to TRBJ2-5, with D possibly being TRBD1 or TRBD2 (6 bases each). The CDR3 consists of 14 residues. Trimming cost V 5 bases and J 1 base, with 11 bases left between them. Germline CDR1 is SGHTA and CDR2 is FQGNSA. CDR3 coding DNA: TGTGCCAGCAGCCCTGAGGGGGGCCAAGAGACCCAGTACTTC. Translated: CASSPEGGQETQYF.

The V call is TRBV6-1, the J call TRBJ2-1, with D possibly TRBD1 on 6 matching bases. Trimming pared 8 bases from V and 2 bases from J, leaving 10 bases between. The CDR3 has 13 amino acids. Germline loops: CDR1 MNHNS, CDR2 SASEGT. Here the CDR3 DNA reads TGTGCCAGCCCGGACAGACCCTACAATGAGCAGTTCTTC. This gives the protein CASPDRPYNEQFF.

This clone was seen only once. The V call is TRBV10-1, the J call TRBJ2-3; 10 bases match TRBD1. V lost 3 bases and J lost 3; bases outside the gene matches: 6. The CDR3 is 16 amino acids. The germline gives CDR1 WNHNN, CDR2 SYGVQD (reference sequence). The chain's CDR3 is CASSEHPGQGTDTQYF. For the CDR3, the DNA is TGCGCCAGCAGTGAACACCCGGGACAGGGGACAGATACGCAGTATTTT.

The V call is TRBV2, the J call TRBJ1-5; possibly TRBD1 for D (5 bases). CDR1 and CDR2 from the germline V gene are SNHLY and FYNNEI. CDR3 length equals 15 residues. V was trimmed by 1 base and J by 2 bases, leaving 9 bases between them. In DNA form, the CDR3 reads TGTGCCAGCAGTGAAGTAGGGGCGGGCAATCAGCCCCAGCATTTT. Protein: CASSEVGAGNQPQHF.